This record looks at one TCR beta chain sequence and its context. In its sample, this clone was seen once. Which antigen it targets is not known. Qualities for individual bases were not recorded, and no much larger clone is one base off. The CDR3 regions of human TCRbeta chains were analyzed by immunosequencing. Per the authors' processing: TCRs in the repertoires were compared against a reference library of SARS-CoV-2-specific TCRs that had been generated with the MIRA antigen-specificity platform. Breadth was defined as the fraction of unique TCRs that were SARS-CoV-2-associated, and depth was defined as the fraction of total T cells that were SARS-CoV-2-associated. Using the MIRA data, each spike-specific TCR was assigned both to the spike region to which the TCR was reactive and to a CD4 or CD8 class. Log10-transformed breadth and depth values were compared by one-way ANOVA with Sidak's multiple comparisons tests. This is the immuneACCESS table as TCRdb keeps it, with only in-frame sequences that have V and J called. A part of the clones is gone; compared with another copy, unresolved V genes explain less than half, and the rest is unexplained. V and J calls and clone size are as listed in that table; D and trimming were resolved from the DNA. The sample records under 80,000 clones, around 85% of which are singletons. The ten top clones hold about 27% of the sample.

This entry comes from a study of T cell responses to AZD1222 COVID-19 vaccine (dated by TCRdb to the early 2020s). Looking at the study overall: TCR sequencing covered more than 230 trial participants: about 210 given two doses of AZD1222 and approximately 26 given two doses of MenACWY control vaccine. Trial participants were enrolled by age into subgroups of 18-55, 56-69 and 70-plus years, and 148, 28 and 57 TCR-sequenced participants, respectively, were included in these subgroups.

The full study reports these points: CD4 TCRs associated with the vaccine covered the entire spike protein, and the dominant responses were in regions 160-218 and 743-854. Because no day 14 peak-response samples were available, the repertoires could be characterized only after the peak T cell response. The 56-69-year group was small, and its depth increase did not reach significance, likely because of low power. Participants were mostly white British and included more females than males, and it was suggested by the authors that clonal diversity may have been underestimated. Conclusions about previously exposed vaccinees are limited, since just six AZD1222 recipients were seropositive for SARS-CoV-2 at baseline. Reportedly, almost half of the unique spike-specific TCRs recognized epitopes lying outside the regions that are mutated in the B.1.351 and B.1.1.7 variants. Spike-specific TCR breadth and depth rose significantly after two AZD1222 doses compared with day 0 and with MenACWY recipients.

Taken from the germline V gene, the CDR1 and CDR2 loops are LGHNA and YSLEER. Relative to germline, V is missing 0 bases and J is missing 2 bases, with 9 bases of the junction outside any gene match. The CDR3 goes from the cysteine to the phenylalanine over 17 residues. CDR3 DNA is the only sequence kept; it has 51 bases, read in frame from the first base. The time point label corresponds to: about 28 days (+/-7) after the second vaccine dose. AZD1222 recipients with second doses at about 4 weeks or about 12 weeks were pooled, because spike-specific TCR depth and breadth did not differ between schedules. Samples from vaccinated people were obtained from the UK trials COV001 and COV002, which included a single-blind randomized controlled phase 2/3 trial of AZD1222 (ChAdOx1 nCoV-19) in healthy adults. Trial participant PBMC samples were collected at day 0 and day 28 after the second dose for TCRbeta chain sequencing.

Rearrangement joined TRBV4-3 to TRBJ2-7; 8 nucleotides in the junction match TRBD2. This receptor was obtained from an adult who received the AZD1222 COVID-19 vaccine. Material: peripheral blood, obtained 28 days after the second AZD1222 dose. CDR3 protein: CASSQELAGGSTYEQYF. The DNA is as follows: TGCGCCAGCAGCCAAGAACTCGCGGGAGGTTCTACCTACGAGCAGTACTTC.